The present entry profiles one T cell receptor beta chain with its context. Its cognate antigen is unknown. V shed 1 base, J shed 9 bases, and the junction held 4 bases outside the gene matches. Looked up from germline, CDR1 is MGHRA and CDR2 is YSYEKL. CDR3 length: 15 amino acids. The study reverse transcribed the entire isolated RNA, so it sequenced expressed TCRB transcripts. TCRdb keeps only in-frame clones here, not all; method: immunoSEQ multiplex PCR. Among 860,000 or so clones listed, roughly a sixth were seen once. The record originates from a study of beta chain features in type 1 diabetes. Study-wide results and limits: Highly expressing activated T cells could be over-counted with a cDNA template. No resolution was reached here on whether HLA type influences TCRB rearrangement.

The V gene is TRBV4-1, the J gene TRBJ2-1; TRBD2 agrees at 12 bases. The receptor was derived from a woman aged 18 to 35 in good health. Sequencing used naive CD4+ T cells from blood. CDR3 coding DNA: TGCGCCAGCAGCCAAGTGACTAGCGGGAGCGGTGAGCAGTTCTTC. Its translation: CASSQVTSGSGEQFF.